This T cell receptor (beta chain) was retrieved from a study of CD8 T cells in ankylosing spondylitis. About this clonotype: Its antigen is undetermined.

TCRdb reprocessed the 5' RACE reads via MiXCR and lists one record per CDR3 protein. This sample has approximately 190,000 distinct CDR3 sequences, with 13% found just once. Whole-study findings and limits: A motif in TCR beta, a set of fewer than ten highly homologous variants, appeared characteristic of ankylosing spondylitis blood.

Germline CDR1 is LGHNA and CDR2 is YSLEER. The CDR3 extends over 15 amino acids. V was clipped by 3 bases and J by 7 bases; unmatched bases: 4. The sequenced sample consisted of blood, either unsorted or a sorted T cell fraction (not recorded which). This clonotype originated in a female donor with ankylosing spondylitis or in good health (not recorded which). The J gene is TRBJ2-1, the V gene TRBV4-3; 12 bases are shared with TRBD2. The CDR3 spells CASSHSTSGSNEQFF. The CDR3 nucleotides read TGCGCCAGCAGCCACTCGACTAGCGGGAGTAATGAGCAGTTCTTC.